A selection of T cell receptor beta chains follows, all from one sample in a study of cytomegalovirus exposure and HLA in healthy donors. The protocol was immunoSEQ multiplex PCR, while the TCRdb copy is restricted to in-frame clones and leaves out a portion. In the table there are 130,000 to 150,000 clones, 90% of which are singletons. Sequencing input: PBMCs. The receptors derive from a woman aged 30 to 39 in good health and CMV-seropositive. The CDR3 runs from the conserved cysteine through the conserved F or W. The D gene is left open where the match is weak. For some rows the clone size is stated as once, few or many, or as a class when expanded; others skip it.

size,D,V,J,CDR3,DNA
.,TRBD1,TRBV5-5,TRBJ2-5,CASRYRGYAGETQYF,TGTGCCAGCAGATACAGGGGGTATGCTGGAGAGACCCAGTACTTC
.,TRBD2,TRBV27,TRBJ2-1,CASSAGTSGYNEQFF,TGTGCCAGCAGCGCCGGGACTAGCGGTTACAATGAGCAGTTCTTC
.,TRBD1,TRBV2,TRBJ2-7,CASRGQGASYEQYF,TGTGCCAGCAGGGGACAGGGGGCATCCTACGAGCAGTACTTC
.,TRBD2,TRBV12-5,TRBJ2-1,CASGKEGLAGFDEQFF,TGTGCTAGTGGTAAAGAGGGACTAGCGGGATTCGATGAGCAGTTCTTC
few,.,TRBV6-6,TRBJ1-6,CASSLTRESPLHF,TGTGCCAGCAGTTTGACCCGGGAATCACCCCTCCACTTT
.,TRBD1,TRBV6-4,TRBJ2-3,CASSDGQGADTQYF,TGTGCCAGCAGTGACGGTCAGGGGGCAGATACGCAGTATTTT
.,.,TRBV18,TRBJ2-6,CASSRDWSSGANVLTF,TGTGCCAGCTCACGGGACTGGAGCTCTGGGGCCAACGTCCTGACTTTC
.,.,TRBV2,TRBJ2-7,CASRGVSGSHEQYF,TGTGCCAGCAGAGGGGTCAGTGGGTCCCACGAGCAGTACTTC
.,.,TRBV19,TRBJ2-2,CASSYRGNTGELFF,TGTGCCAGTAGTTACCGGGGGAACACCGGGGAGCTGTTTTTT
.,TRBD1,TRBV7-2,TRBJ2-4,CASSFGQGNIQYF,TGTGCCAGCAGCTTCGGACAGGGCAACATTCAGTACTTC
.,TRBD2,TRBV7-2,TRBJ2-3,CASSLVASGSRHTDTQYF,TGTGCCAGCAGCTTAGTGGCTAGCGGCTCGCGACACACAGATACGCAGTATTTT
.,.,TRBV28,TRBJ2-1,CASSISLRAHEQFF,TGTGCCAGCAGTATCTCCTTGCGAGCCCATGAGCAGTTCTTC
.,.,TRBV14,TRBJ2-5,CASSQYRGETQYF,TGTGCCAGCAGCCAATATCGGGGAGAGACCCAGTACTTC
.,TRBD1,TRBV2,TRBJ2-5,CASSGQEQETQYF,TGTGCCAGCAGCGGACAGGAGCAAGAGACCCAGTACTTC
.,.,TRBV6-5,TRBJ1-1,CASRQLYTEAFF,TGTGCCAGCAGGCAACTTTACACTGAAGCTTTCTTT
.,.,TRBV5-6,TRBJ2-4,CASSSATLAKNIQYF,TGTGCCAGCAGTTCTGCGACATTAGCCAAAAACATTCAGTACTTC
.,.,TRBV2,TRBJ1-5,CASSGGRNRYQPQHF,TGTGCCAGCAGCGGGGGACGGAACCGTTATCAGCCCCAGCATTTT
few,TRBD1,TRBV6-6,TRBJ2-2,CASRGQGTTGELFF,TGTGCCAGCAGGGGACAGGGGACCACCGGGGAGCTGTTTTTT
.,.,TRBV5-4,TRBJ1-3,CASSLRGGNTIYF,TGTGCCAGCAGCTTGAGGGGTGGAAACACCATATATTTT
.,.,TRBV28,TRBJ2-5,CASSLFRQVQGAQYF,TGTGCCAGCAGTTTATTTCGACAGGTCCAAGGGGCCCAGTACTTC
.,.,TRBV6-5,TRBJ1-5,CASSPLGGLSQPQHF,TGTGCCAGCAGTCCCTTAGGAGGGTTAAGTCAGCCCCAGCATTTT
once,.,TRBV6-9,TRBJ1-4,CASSYTPLVLANEKLFF,TGTGCCAGCAGTTATACCCCCTTAGTACTAGCTAATGAAAAACTGTTTTTT
once,TRBD1,TRBV28,TRBJ1-6,CASRDPGTGVISSPLHF,TGTGCCAGCAGGGACCCCGGGACAGGGGTAATAAGTTCACCCCTCCACTTT
.,TRBD2,TRBV27,TRBJ2-3,CASSSLAASTDTQYF,TGTGCCAGCAGTTCCCTAGCGGCCAGCACAGATACGCAGTATTTT
.,.,TRBV28,TRBJ1-5,CASSLIESNQPQHF,TGTGCCAGCAGTTTAATTGAGAGCAATCAGCCCCAGCATTTT
once,.,TRBV9,TRBJ2-4,CASSVESLGTTDIQYF,TGTGCCAGCAGCGTAGAAAGCCTTGGGACAACGGACATTCAGTACTTC
.,TRBD2,TRBV9,TRBJ2-7,CASSPSGGTLYEQYF,TGTGCCAGCAGCCCCAGCGGGGGGACCCTCTACGAGCAGTACTTC
.,.,TRBV5-1,TRBJ2-2,CASSLDGDNTGELFF,TGCGCCAGCAGCTTGGATGGAGATAACACCGGGGAGCTGTTTTTT
.,.,TRBV5-6,TRBJ1-1,CASSFGSAEAFF,TGTGCCAGCAGCTTCGGGTCGGCTGAAGCTTTCTTT
.,.,TRBV5-6,TRBJ2-7,CASSGRDTFYEQYF,TGTGCCAGCAGCGGTCGGGACACTTTCTACGAGCAGTACTTC
.,TRBD1,TRBV11-3,TRBJ1-5,CASSEDRGHQPQHF,TGTGCCAGCAGCGAAGACAGGGGCCATCAGCCCCAGCATTTT
.,TRBD1,TRBV5-4,TRBJ2-7,CASSPRDSSYEQYF,TGTGCCAGCAGCCCACGGGACAGTTCCTACGAGCAGTACTTC
.,.,TRBV6-1,TRBJ2-5,CASSGLLYQETQYF,TGTGCCAGCAGTGGACTTTTGTACCAAGAGACCCAGTACTTC
many,TRBD1,TRBV2,TRBJ2-7,CAMGQGPLKQYF,TGTGCCATGGGACAGGGCCCTTTGAAGCAGTACTTC
.,TRBD2,TRBV6-6,TRBJ2-7,CASSYYGGEVSEQYF,TGTGCCAGCAGTTACTATGGGGGGGAAGTTTCCGAGCAGTACTTC
.,.,TRBV10-3,TRBJ2-6,CAISERGGTGANVLTF,TGTGCCATCAGTGAGAGGGGGGGCACTGGGGCCAACGTCCTGACTTTC
.,.,TRBV6-6,TRBJ1-1,CASSPQGGRTEAFF,TGTGCCAGCAGTCCACAGGGCGGGCGGACTGAAGCTTTCTTT
.,TRBD2,TRBV7-3,TRBJ2-3,CASSILTSGRAESTDTQYF,TGTGCCAGCAGCATTCTAACTAGCGGGAGGGCCGAGAGCACAGATACGCAGTATTTT
.,TRBD2,TRBV10-2,TRBJ2-1,CASSESRASGGGYEQFF,TGCGCCAGCAGTGAGTCGCGGGCTAGCGGGGGGGGATATGAGCAGTTCTTC
.,.,TRBV7-9,TRBJ2-7,CASSRGGLVGEQYF,TGTGCCAGCAGCCGCGGTGGTTTAGTAGGAGAGCAGTACTTC
.,TRBD1,TRBV4-1,TRBJ2-2,CASSQVRQGATGELFF,TGCGCCAGCAGCCAAGTGAGGCAGGGGGCCACCGGGGAGCTGTTTTTT
.,.,TRBV28,TRBJ1-6,CASSVHWTANNSPLHF,TGTGCCAGCAGTGTTCACTGGACAGCTAATAATTCACCCCTCCACTTT